This T cell receptor beta chain was documented in a study of blood T cell repertoires in COVID-19. This clone was detected a few times. The V and J ends lost 8 bases and 7 bases respectively, with 12 bases between them. The CDR3 loop spans 11 amino acids. CDR1 is SNHLY and CDR2 is FYNNEI in the germline V gene. Original analysis: Estimates of nucleated cell counts were drawn from the amplification of reference gene primers. This table comes from immunoSEQ multiplex PCR, and its TCRdb copy is limited to in-frame clones, with some not included. Clone size and the V and J calls come from that table; the DNA yielded D and trimming. The top ten hold about 10% of the sample, which has a few hundred thousand clones, approximately 83% seen once.

The chain employs TRBV2 and TRBJ2-7, with a possible D match to TRBD2 (5 bases). Input material: peripheral blood. The receptor was isolated from a woman in her seventies with acute or convalescent COVID-19. The CDR3 DNA sequence: TGTGCCAGCTCTAGCTCGAAAGAGCAGTACTTC. It translates to CASSSSKEQYF.